This T cell receptor beta chain was found in a study of human T cells and chemical hapten exposure. As for the study in general: Per-sample TCR yield variation was attributed mainly to small pooled library volume differences. Study-level points and caveats: TCRs at a frequency above 1 in 1000 stayed unchanged with DPC sensitization.

In the library, unique molecular identifiers were attached to individual cDNA molecules. TCRdb processed the reads anew with MiXCR; each CDR3 protein has one entry. The data contain about 120,000 distinct CDR3 sequences, approximately 9% of them seen just once; the ten biggest clones take up approximately 1.4%. The table lists this clonotype with many counts. Its specificity is unknown. From whole blood left unfractionated, total RNA was extracted. In germline, CDR1 is LGHNA, CDR2 YNFKEQ. The CDR3 is 13 residues long. V was clipped by 0 bases and J by 9 bases, with 11 bases between them. The rearrangement uses TRBV4-2 and TRBJ1-1, with D possibly TRBD1 on 6 matching bases. This receptor was obtained from a human donor in good health. Some clones in this sample may be carry-over from other donors' samples. The specimen sequenced was whole blood. CDR3 nucleotide sequence: TGTGCCAGCAGCCAAGAACGAGGGGGGAAAGCTTTCTTT. As protein: CASSQERGGKAFF.